The following is a TCR beta chain sequence with its context. These data are taken from a study of blood T cell repertoires in COVID-19. Study information: Acute and convalescent COVID-19 samples came from the United States, Italy and Spain.

Produced via immunoSEQ multiplex PCR; TCRdb's table is partial and in-frame only. The profile shows hundreds of thousands of clones, roughly 86% of them singletons. Germline-derived CDR1 and CDR2 are SGHTA and FQGNSA. The CDR3 is 14 amino acids. Trimming cost V 5 bases and J 4 bases, with 14 bases left between them. Seattle-derived patients entered the study during active infection and were followed longitudinally. V and J are TRBV7-2 and TRBJ1-2, with a weak D call TRBD1 (6 bases). The sample consisted of peripheral blood. This receptor was obtained from a woman between 65 and 79 years old with COVID-19, enrolled during active disease. CDR3 nucleotides: TGTGCCAGCAGCCCATCGCAGGGGAGCTATGGCTACACCTTC. Its translation: CASSPSQGSYGYTF.